This entry concerns a single TCR beta chain. Only a few counts were recorded for this clone. Its recognized antigen is unknown. No per-base quality is available; no much larger clone lies one base away. Library prep was done by the immunoSEQ multiplex PCR assay. For TCR sequencing, RNA was extracted from every sample and reverse transcribed into cDNA to serve as template. First-strand cDNA was synthesized with SuperScript III using a 2:1 mix of oligo-dT and random hexamers. Amplification bias was assessed with a synthetic immune receptor repertoire, and residual bias was removed computationally. The published analysis was carried out like this. Raw reads were preprocessed to remove errors, and CDR3 was defined according to IMGT conventions as the region from the conserved cysteine to phenylalanine. Clonality was computed as 1 minus the Shannon entropy, with the entropy normalized by log2 of the number of productive unique TCRs. Whether each scalp clone was CD4 or CD8 was inferred by checking scalp TCRbeta sequences against the CD4 and CD8 repertoires from sorted blood. The source is immuneACCESS, and TCRdb retained only in-frame sequences with V and J called. Part of the clones is not carried over; for the studies checked, unresolved V genes explain less than half of this, and the remainder is unexplained. V, J and clone size derive from that table, while D and trimming were established from the DNA sequence. A total of about 140,000 clones appear in this sample, around 54% of them only once. The ten largest make up about 4.3% of the sample.

These data originate in a study of CD8+ T cells in alopecia areata (dated by TCRdb to 2017 to 2018). About the full investigation: High-throughput TCRbeta sequencing was used to examine T cell clonal expansion in alopecia areata in both the C3H/HeJ mouse model and human patients. TCRbeta CDR3 regions were amplified by immunoSEQ multiplex PCR using 35 Vbeta forward and 13 Jbeta reverse primers. RNA was obtained with the PAXgene miRNA kit for fixed scalp, the miRNeasy kit for PBMCs, and the RNeasy kit for mouse skin. Scalp tissue and sorted CD4+ and CD8+ peripheral blood T cells from patchy and totalis/universalis alopecia areata patients and from healthy controls were covered by human TCRbeta sequencing. Clonality in the scalp was compared among normal scalp (n=4), patchy alopecia areata scalp (n=8), and alopecia totalis/universalis scalp (n=8). Overall results and qualifications from the work: Unlike mouse skin, which is dominated by gammadelta T cells, normal human skin has resident alphabeta T cells that are also sequenced, and this complicates analysis of the scalp TCR repertoire. Lesional scalp, especially in alopecia totalis/universalis, showed higher clonality and more expanded CD8+ clones than normal scalp, suggesting antigenic drive. Compared with mice, TCR sequences shared between patients were less clear, possibly partly because of HLA diversity across the patient population.

PBMCs were isolated by density centrifugation and stained for CD3, CD4 and CD8, after which CD4+ and CD8+ T cells were sorted on a FACSAria. Unaffected controls provided scalp biopsies and blood samples. Inclusive of the bounding cysteine and phenylalanine, the CDR3 is 14 residues long. Only the CDR3 region is kept as DNA, spanning 42 bases read in frame from base 1. V was cut back by 1 base and J by 3 bases, leaving a gap of 12 bases between them. The germline V gene (reference sequence) yields GTSNPN for CDR1 and SVGIG for CDR2. The TCR sequence derives from a human donor in good health. The rearranged segments are TRBV30 and TRBJ1-2; the D gene cannot be named for sure. The sample taken for sequencing was CD4+ T cells sorted from blood. The encoded CDR3 is CAWSGSDRDYGYTF. The nucleotide sequence reads TGTGCCTGGAGTGGTTCAGATAGGGACTATGGCTACACCTTC.